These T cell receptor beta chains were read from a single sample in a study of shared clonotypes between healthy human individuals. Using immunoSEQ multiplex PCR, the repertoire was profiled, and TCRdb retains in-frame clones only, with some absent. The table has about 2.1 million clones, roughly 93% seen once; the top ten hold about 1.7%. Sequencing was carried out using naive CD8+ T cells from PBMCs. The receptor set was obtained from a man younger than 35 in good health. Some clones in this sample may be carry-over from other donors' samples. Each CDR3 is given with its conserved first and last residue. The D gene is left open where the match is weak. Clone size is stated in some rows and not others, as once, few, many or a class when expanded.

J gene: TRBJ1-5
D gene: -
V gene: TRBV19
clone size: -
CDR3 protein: CASNTGMQPQHF
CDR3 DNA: TGTGCCAGTAACACAGGGATGCAGCCCCAGCATTTT

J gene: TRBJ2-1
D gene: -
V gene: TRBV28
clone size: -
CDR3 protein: CASSLSLTDEQFF
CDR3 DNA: TGTGCCAGCAGTTTATCCCTGACCGATGAGCAGTTCTTC

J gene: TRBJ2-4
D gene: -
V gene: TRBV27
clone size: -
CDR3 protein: CASSLGQRLAKNIQYF
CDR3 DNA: TGTGCCAGCAGTTTGGGGCAGAGACTAGCCAAAAACATTCAGTACTTC

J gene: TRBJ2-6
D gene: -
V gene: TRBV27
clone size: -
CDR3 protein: CASSFLPSGANVLTF
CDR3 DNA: TGTGCCAGCAGTTTTTTACCCTCTGGGGCCAACGTCCTGACTTTC

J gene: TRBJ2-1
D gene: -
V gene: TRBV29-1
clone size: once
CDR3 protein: CSTREVYEQFF
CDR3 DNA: TGCAGCACCAGGGAAGTGTATGAGCAGTTCTTC

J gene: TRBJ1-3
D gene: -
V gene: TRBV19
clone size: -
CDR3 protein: CASSQQGYGNTIYF
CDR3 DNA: TGTGCCAGTAGTCAACAGGGTTATGGAAACACCATATATTTT

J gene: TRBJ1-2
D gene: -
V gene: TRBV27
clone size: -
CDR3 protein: CASSLSPRGENYGYTF
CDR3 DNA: TGTGCCAGCAGTTTATCGCCCCGGGGGGAAAACTATGGCTACACCTTC

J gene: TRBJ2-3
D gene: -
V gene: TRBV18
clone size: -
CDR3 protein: CASSPFPSAKDTQYF
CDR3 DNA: TGTGCCAGCTCACCATTCCCTAGCGCGAAGGATACGCAGTATTTT

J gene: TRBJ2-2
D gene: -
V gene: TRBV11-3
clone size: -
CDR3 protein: CASSPKTGELFF
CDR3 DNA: TGTGCCAGCAGCCCAAAGACGGGGGAGCTGTTTTTT

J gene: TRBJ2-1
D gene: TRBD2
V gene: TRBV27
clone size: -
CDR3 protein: CASSLGDYNFF
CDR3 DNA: TGTGCCAGCAGTTTAGGGGACTATAATTTCTTC

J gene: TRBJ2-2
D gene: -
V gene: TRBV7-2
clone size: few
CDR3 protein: CASSFPGELFF
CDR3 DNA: TGTGCCAGCAGCTTTCCCGGGGAGCTGTTTTTT

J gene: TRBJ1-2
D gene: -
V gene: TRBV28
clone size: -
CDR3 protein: CASSLARRDGHYGYTF
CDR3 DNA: TGTGCCAGCAGTTTGGCTCGGAGGGACGGCCACTATGGCTACACCTTC

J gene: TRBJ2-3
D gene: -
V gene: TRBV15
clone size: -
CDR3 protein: CATSRGTDTQYF
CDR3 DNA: TGTGCCACCAGCAGGGGTACAGATACGCAGTATTTT

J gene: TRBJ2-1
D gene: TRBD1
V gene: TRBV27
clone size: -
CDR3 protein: CASRAGQGAWNEQFF
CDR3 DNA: TGTGCCAGCAGGGCCGGACAGGGGGCTTGGAATGAGCAGTTCTTC

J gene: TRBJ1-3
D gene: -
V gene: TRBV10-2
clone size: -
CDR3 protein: CASSEGARSGNTIYF
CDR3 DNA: TGCGCCAGCAGTGAAGGGGCTCGGTCTGGAAACACCATATATTTT

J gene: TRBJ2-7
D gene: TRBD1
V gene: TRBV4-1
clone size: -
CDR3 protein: CASSLTTGPYEQYF
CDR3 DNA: TGCGCCAGCAGCCTCACGACAGGGCCCTACGAGCAGTACTTC

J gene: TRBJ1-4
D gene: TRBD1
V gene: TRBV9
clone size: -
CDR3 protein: CASSETGELSRDEKLFF
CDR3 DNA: TGTGCCAGCAGCGAGACAGGGGAGCTGAGTAGGGATGAAAAACTGTTTTTT

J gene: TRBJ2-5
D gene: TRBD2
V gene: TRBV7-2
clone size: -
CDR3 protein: CASSLVVLLAGGRQETQYF
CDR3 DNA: TGTGCCAGCAGCTTAGTGGTCCTCCTAGCGGGAGGGCGACAAGAGACCCAGTACTTC

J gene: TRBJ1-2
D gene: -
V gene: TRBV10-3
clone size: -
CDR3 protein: CAISEKGQYNYGYTF
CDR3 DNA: TGTGCCATCAGTGAGAAAGGCCAGTATAACTATGGCTACACCTTC

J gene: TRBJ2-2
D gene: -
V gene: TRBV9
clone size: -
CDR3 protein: CASSRWDDGELFF
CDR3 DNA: TGTGCCAGCAGCCGATGGGACGACGGGGAGCTGTTTTTT

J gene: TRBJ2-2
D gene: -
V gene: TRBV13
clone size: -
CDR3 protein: CASSEDTNTGELFF
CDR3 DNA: TGTGCCAGCAGCGAAGACACGAACACCGGGGAGCTGTTTTTT

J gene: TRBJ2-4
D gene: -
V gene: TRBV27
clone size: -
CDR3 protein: CASRGRLGLAKNIQYF
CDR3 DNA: TGTGCCAGCAGGGGCCGGCTCGGCCTAGCCAAAAACATTCAGTACTTC

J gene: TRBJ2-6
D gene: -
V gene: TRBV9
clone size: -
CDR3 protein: CASSVQGGPSGANVLTF
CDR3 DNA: TGTGCCAGCAGCGTACAGGGGGGCCCCTCTGGGGCCAACGTCCTGACTTTC

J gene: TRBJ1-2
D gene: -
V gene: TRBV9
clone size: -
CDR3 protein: CASSVGSNYGYTF
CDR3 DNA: TGTGCCAGCAGCGTAGGCAGTAACTATGGCTACACCTTC

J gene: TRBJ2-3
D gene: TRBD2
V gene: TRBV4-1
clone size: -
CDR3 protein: CASSQVSLAGDRQYF
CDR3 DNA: TGCGCCAGCAGCCAAGTGTCACTAGCGGGAGACAGGCAGTATTTT

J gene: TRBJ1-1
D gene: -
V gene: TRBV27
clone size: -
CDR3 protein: CASSPRGASTEAFF
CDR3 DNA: TGTGCCAGCAGTCCCAGGGGCGCGAGCACTGAAGCTTTCTTT

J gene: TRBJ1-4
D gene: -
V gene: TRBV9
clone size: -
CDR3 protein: CASSSLGIGNEKLFF
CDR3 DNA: TGTGCCAGCAGCTCTCTGGGTATAGGTAATGAAAAACTGTTTTTT

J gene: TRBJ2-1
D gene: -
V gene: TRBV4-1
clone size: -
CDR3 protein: CASSQTGRNEQFF
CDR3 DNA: TGCGCCAGCAGCCAGACAGGGAGGAATGAGCAGTTCTTC

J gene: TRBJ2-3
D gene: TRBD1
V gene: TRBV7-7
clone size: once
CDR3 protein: CASSLGTGGIGDTQYF
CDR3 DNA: TGTGCCAGCAGCTTAGGGACAGGGGGGATTGGAGATACGCAGTATTTT

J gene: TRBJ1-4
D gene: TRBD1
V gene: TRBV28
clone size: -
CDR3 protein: CASRQGAWEKLFF
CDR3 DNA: TGTGCCAGCAGACAGGGGGCGTGGGAAAAACTGTTTTTT

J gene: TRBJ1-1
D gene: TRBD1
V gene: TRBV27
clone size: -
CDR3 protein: CASSPDRGGYTEAFF
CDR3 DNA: TGTGCCAGCAGTCCGGACAGGGGCGGCTACACTGAAGCTTTCTTT

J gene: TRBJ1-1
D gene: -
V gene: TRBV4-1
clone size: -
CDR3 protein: CASSAGPGQNTEAFF
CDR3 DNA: TGCGCCAGCAGCGCCGGCCCGGGACAGAACACTGAAGCTTTCTTT

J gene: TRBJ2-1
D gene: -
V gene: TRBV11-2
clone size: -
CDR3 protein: CASSPSSRSSSPYNEQFF
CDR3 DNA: TGTGCCAGCAGCCCTTCCTCGAGGAGTAGCTCCCCTTACAATGAGCAGTTCTTC

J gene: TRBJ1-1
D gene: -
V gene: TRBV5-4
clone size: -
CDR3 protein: CAISWGSTEAFF
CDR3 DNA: TGTGCCATCTCGTGGGGGAGCACTGAAGCTTTCTTT

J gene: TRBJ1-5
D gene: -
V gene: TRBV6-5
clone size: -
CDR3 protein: CASSYSEGHQPQHF
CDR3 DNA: TGTGCCAGCAGTTACTCGGAGGGGCATCAGCCCCAGCATTTT

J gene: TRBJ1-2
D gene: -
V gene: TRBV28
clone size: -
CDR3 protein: CASSFSVFGYGYTF
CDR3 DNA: TGTGCCAGCAGTTTTTCGGTTTTTGGCTATGGCTACACCTTC

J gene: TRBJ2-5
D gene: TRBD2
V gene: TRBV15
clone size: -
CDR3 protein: CATSRTSAQETQYF
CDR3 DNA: TGTGCCACCAGCCGGACTAGCGCCCAAGAGACCCAGTACTTC

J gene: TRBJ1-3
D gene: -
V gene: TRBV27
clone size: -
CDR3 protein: CASSPRSGNTIYF
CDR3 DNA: TGTGCCAGCAGTCCCCGCTCTGGAAACACCATATATTTT

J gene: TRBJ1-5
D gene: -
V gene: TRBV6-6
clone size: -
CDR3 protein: CASSPRDFSYQPQHF
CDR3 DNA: TGTGCCAGCAGTCCCCGGGACTTCTCTTATCAGCCCCAGCATTTT

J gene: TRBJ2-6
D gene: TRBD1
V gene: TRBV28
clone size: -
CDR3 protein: CASSLWGTGEYPGANVLTF
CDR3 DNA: TGTGCCAGCAGTTTATGGGGGACAGGGGAGTATCCTGGGGCCAACGTCCTGACTTTC

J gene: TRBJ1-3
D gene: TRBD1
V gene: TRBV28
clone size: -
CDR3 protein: CASRLDRGSGNTIYF
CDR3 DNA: TGTGCCAGCAGGCTGGACAGGGGGTCTGGAAACACCATATATTTT

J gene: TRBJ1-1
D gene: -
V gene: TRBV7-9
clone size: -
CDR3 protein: CASTPLGRGTEAFF
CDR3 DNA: TGTGCCAGCACCCCTCTGGGTAGGGGCACTGAAGCTTTCTTT

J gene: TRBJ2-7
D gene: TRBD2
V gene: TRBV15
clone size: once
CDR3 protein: CATSRAAGVAYEQYF
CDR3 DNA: TGTGCCACCAGCAGAGCTGCGGGAGTGGCCTACGAGCAGTACTTC

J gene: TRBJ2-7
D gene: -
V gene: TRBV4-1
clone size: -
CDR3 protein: CASSQEWQGYEQYF
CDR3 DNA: TGCGCCAGCAGCCAAGAGTGGCAGGGCTACGAGCAGTACTTC

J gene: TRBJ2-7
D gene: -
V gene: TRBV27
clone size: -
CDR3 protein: CATSRGARSEQYF
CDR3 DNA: TGTGCCACTTCCCGGGGAGCCAGGAGCGAGCAGTACTTC

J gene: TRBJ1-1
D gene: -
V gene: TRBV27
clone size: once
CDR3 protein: CASSLSPPGYTEAFF
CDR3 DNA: TGTGCCAGCAGTTTATCCCCCCCAGGATACACTGAAGCTTTCTTT

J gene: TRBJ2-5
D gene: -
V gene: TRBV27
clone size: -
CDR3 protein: CASSLAGFQETQYF
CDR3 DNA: TGTGCCAGCAGCCTGGCCGGTTTCCAAGAGACCCAGTACTTC

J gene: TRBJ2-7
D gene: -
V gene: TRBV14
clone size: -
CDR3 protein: CASSPSPGGGYEQYF
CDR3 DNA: TGTGCCAGCAGCCCAAGCCCAGGAGGGGGCTACGAGCAGTACTTC

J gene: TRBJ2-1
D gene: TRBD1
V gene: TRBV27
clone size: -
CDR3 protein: CASSLSTGTGDSEQFF
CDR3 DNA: TGTGCCAGCAGTTTATCGACAGGGACAGGGGATTCGGAGCAGTTCTTC

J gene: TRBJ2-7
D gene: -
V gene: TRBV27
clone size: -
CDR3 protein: CASSFGKTYEQYF
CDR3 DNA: TGTGCCAGCAGTTTCGGTAAGACCTACGAGCAGTACTTC